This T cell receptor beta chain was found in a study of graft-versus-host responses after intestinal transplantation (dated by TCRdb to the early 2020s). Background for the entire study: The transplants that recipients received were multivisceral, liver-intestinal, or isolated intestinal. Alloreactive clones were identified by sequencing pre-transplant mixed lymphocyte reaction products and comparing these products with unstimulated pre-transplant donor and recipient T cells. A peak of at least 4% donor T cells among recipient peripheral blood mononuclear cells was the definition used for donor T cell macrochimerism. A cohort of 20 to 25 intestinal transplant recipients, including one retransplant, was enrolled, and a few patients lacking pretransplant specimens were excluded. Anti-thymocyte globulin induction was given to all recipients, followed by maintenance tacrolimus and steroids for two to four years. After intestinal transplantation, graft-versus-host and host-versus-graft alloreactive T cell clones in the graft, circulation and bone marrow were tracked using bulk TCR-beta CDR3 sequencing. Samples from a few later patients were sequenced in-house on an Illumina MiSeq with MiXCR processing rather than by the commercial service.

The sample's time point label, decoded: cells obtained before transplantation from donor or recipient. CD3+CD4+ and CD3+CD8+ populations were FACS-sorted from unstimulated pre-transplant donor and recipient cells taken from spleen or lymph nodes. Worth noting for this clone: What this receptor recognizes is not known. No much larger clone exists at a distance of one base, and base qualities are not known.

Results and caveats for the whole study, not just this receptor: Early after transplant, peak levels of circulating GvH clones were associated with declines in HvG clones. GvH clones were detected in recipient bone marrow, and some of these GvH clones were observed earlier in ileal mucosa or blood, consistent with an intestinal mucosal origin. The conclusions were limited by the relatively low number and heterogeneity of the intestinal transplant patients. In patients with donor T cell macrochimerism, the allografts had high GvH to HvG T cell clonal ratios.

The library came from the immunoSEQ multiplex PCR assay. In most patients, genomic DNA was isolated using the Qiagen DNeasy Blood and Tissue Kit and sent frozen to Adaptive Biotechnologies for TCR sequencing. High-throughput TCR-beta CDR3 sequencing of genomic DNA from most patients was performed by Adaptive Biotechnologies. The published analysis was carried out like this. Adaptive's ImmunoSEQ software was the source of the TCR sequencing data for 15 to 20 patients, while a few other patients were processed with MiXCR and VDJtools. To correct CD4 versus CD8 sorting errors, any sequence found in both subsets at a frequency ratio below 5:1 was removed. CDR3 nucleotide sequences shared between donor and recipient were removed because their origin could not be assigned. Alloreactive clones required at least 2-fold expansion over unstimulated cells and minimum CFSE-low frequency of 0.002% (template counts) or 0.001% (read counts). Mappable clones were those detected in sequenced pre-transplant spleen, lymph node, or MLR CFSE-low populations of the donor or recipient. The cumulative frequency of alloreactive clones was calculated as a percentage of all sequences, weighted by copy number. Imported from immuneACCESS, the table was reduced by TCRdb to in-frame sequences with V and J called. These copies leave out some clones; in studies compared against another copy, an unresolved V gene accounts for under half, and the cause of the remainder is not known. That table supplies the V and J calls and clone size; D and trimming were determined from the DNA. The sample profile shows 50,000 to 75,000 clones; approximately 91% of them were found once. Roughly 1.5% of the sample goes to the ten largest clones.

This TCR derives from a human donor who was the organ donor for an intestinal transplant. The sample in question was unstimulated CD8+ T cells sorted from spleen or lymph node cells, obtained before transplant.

The bases are TGTGCCAGCAGCCCCGGGACTAGCGAGTACAATGAGCAGTTCTTC. Its coded protein is CASSPGTSEYNEQFF. The V and J genes are TRBV7-6 and TRBJ2-1, with 10 central nucleotides matching TRBD2. Trimming leaves V shorter by 5 bases and J shorter by 4 bases, with the junction holding 5 bases beyond the gene matches. The CDR3 covers 15 residues, taking in both the cysteine and the phenylalanine. Kept here is only the CDR3 DNA, which spans 45 bases and is read in frame from base 1. The germline V gene supplies CDR1 SGHVS and CDR2 FNYEAQ.